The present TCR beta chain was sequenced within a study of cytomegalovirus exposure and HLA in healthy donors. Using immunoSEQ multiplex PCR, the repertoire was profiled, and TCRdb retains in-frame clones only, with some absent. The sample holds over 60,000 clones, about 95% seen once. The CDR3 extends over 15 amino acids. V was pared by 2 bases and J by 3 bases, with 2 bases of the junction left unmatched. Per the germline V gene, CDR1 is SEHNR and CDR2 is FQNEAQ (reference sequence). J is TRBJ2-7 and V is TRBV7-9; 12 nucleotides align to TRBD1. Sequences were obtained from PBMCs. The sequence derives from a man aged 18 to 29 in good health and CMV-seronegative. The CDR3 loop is CASSLRDRGLYEQYF. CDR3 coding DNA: TGTGCCAGCAGCTTAAGGGACAGGGGGCTCTACGAGCAGTACTTC.